These T cell receptor beta chains were read from a single sample in a study of breast tumors, draining lymph nodes, adjacent tissues. A single record per CDR3 protein comes from TCRdb applying MiXCR to the multiplex PCR reads. Here the sample spans some 150,000 distinct CDR3 sequences, around 20% being singletons. Sequencing was performed on axillary lymph node tissue. All receptors come from a female donor with breast cancer. Some clones in this sample may be carry-over from other donors' samples. Both conserved end residues are part of each CDR3. The D gene is left open where the match is weak. Size tells how often a clone was seen (once, few, many) or the class of an expanded clone, and some rows leave it out.

d_gene: TRBD1; abundance: many; v_gene: TRBV6-6; j_gene: TRBJ2-1; CDR3nt: TGTGCCAGCGTCAAAACCGGGACAGGGGAAAATGAGCAGTTCTTC; CDR3aa: CASVKTGTGENEQFF
d_gene: TRBD1; abundance: few; v_gene: TRBV6-6; j_gene: TRBJ1-1; CDR3nt: TGTGCCAGCAGTTACCTGACAGGGGGCGGGACTGAAGCTTTCTTT; CDR3aa: CASSYLTGGGTEAFF
d_gene: NA; abundance: many; v_gene: TRBV4-2; j_gene: TRBJ1-6; CDR3nt: TGTGCCAGCAGCCAAGTCAGGGGTGATTCACCCCTCCACTTT; CDR3aa: CASSQVRGDSPLHF
d_gene: TRBD2; abundance: many; v_gene: TRBV7-9; j_gene: TRBJ2-5; CDR3nt: TGTGCCAGCAGCTCTGGCGGGAGGGTTGAGACCCAGTACTTC; CDR3aa: CASSSGGRVETQYF
d_gene: NA; abundance: NA; v_gene: TRBV18; j_gene: TRBJ2-3; CDR3nt: TGTGCCAGCTCACCGTTGAACGGACGGGATACGCAGTATTTT; CDR3aa: CASSPLNGRDTQYF
d_gene: NA; abundance: many; v_gene: TRBV28; j_gene: TRBJ1-5; CDR3nt: TGTGCCAGCAGCCCTAGGGGGGGTCTAGGGCAGCCCCAGCATTTT; CDR3aa: CASSPRGGLGQPQHF
d_gene: NA; abundance: few; v_gene: TRBV15; j_gene: TRBJ2-1; CDR3nt: TGTGCCACCAGCAGGGGTGGGACACCCTACAATGAGCAGTTCTTC; CDR3aa: CATSRGGTPYNEQFF
d_gene: NA; abundance: many; v_gene: TRBV7-9; j_gene: TRBJ2-1; CDR3nt: TGTGCCAGCAGCTTAGCGCGACAGGGGAGGGATGAGCAGTTCTTC; CDR3aa: CASSLARQGRDEQFF
d_gene: NA; abundance: few; v_gene: TRBV12-3/TRBV12-4; j_gene: TRBJ1-5; CDR3nt: TGTGCCAGCAGTTTCCGTAATCAGCCCCAGCATTTT; CDR3aa: CASSFRNQPQHF
d_gene: NA; abundance: many; v_gene: TRBV6-1; j_gene: TRBJ1-2; CDR3nt: TGTGCCAGCAGTGAAAGGGCCAGGAGGGACGGCTACACCTTC; CDR3aa: CASSERARRDGYTF
d_gene: NA; abundance: NA; v_gene: TRBV6-2/TRBV6-3; j_gene: TRBJ2-7; CDR3nt: TGTGCCAGCAGTTACGCAAACGGTGTTCGAGAGCAGTACTTC; CDR3aa: CASSYANGVREQYF
d_gene: TRBD1; abundance: many; v_gene: TRBV24-1; j_gene: TRBJ2-1; CDR3nt: TGTGCCACCAGTGACTGGACAGGGTACGATGAGCAGTTCTTC; CDR3aa: CATSDWTGYDEQFF